A few counts support the clone carrying this T cell receptor (beta chain). Sequencing used immunoSEQ multiplex PCR; TCRdb keeps in-frame clones, though not all of them. The sample records 190,000 or so clones, approximately 91% being singletons. The V end was cut by 3 bases, the J end by 0 bases, with 8 bases between. This CDR3 comprises 15 residues. Germline lookup yields CDR1 SGHAT and CDR2 FQNNGV. The data originate from a study of blood T cell repertoires in COVID-19. What was sequenced was peripheral blood. The TCR was taken from a man aged 40-49 years with acute or convalescent COVID-19. V gene TRBV11-2 combines with J gene TRBJ2-2; D may be TRBD2 (6 bases). The CDR3 here is CASSLRGANTGELFF. CDR3 DNA sequence: TGTGCCAGCAGCTTGCGGGGAGCGAACACCGGGGAGCTGTTTTTT.